This T cell receptor beta chain stems from a study of blood T cell repertoires in COVID-19. Study at large: Italy, Spain and the United States were the sources of the convalescent and acute COVID-19 samples. T cells, B-cell-depleted T cells, or PBMCs supplied cDNA or gDNA.

Study processing details: The authors estimated nucleated cell counts from reference gene primer amplification. Clones were read by immunoSEQ multiplex PCR, and TCRdb kept only the in-frame ones, dropping some. V, J and clone size are taken as reported in that table, and D and trimming were inferred from the DNA itself. This sample carries fewer than 200,000 clones, about 70% of them seen once, and the ten largest clones take roughly 8.8%. This clone was found once. In germline, CDR1 is SGDLS, CDR2 YYNGEE. The CDR3 extends over 16 amino acids. V lost 4 bases, J lost 1 base, and 6 bases stayed unmatched.

The receptor was isolated from a woman in her forties or fifties with active or convalescent COVID-19. The chain employs TRBV9 and TRBJ2-2, with 8 bases identical to TRBD2. Material: peripheral blood. In DNA, the CDR3 is TGTGCCAGCAGCCCCTCGGGGGGGCGGAACACCGGGGAGCTGTTTTTT. Its protein is CASSPSGGRNTGELFF.